These 12 T cell receptor beta chains were sequenced from one sample in a study of T cell responses to AZD1222 COVID-19 vaccine. The assay was immunoSEQ multiplex PCR, and TCRdb's table has in-frame clones only and misses some. The table lists about 150,000 clones, roughly 90% of them singletons. Sequenced here: peripheral blood, sampled on day 0 of AZD1222 vaccination. These receptors were collected from an adult in good health.

In nucleotides, the CDR3 is TGTGCCAGCAGCCCGGGGGCAGGAGCCTACGAGCAGTACTTC. As protein: CASSPGAGAYEQYF. The chain is built from TRBV11-2 and TRBJ2-7; D could derive from TRBD1 or TRBD2 (6 bases each). In germline, CDR1 is SGHAT, CDR2 FQNNGV. The CDR3 consists of 14 residues. V was clipped by 5 bases and J by 2 bases, with 13 bases between them.

The chain's CDR3 is CASSLGLNTEAFF. The CDR3 bases are TGTGCCAGCAGTTTAGGTTTGAACACTGAAGCTTTCTTT. The V and J genes are TRBV12-3 or TRBV12-4 and TRBJ1-1; D unclear. The CDR3 is made up of 13 amino acids. V lost 1 base and J lost 0, with 3 bases in between.

The chain couples TRBV6-1 to TRBJ2-7, with no clear D. Per germline, CDR1 MNHNS and CDR2 SASEGT. This CDR3 is built from 14 residues. V shed 1 base and J shed 3 bases, with 10 bases lying between them. CDR3 residues: CASSEGQFNYEQYF. CDR3 coding DNA: TGTGCCAGCAGTGAAGGCCAATTCAACTACGAGCAGTACTTC.

The rearrangement joins TRBV6-5 to TRBJ2-1; TRBD2 matches at 7 bases. Losses at the gene ends were 8 bases for V and 4 bases for J; bases not matched to a gene: 8. CDR3 length equals 14 residues. Germline CDR1 MNHEY, CDR2 SVGAGI. As DNA, the CDR3 is TGTGCCAGCGGGGGGGGGACTACATACAATGAGCAGTTCTTC. Protein product: CASGGGTTYNEQFF.

CDR3 DNA: TGTGCCAGCAGCTTAGTGTCCGGGGAGCAGTACTTC. Translation: CASSLVSGEQYF. The V and J genes are TRBV11-1 and TRBJ2-7, with D uncertain. Germline V lookup: CDR1 SGHAT, CDR2 FQDESV (reference sequence). Trimming shortened V by 1 base and J by 7 bases, and 8 bases separated the two germline ends. The CDR3 is made up of 12 amino acids.

The chain uses TRBV6-5 and TRBJ1-4; D may be TRBD1 (5 bases). The ends were cut back, 6 bases at V and 4 bases at J, with 12 bases in the middle. Germline V lookup: CDR1 MNHEY, CDR2 SVGAGI. The CDR3 consists of 14 residues. CDR3 in DNA: TGTGCCAGCAGGAACGACAGAAATAATGAAAAACTGTTTTTT. Its protein product is CASRNDRNNEKLFF.

The V call is TRBV2, the J call TRBJ1-2; 9 bases line up with TRBD1. The V gene's germline CDR1 is SNHLY and CDR2 FYNNEI. Trimming cost V 7 bases and J 1 base; bases outside gene matches: 7. The CDR3 length is 15 residues. CDR3 in amino acids: CASTEQGAINYGYTF. CDR3 DNA sequence: TGTGCCAGCACGGAACAGGGGGCAATTAACTATGGCTACACCTTC.

This chain links TRBV18 with TRBJ2-2; 8 bases are shared with TRBD1. Germline V gives CDR1 KGHSH, CDR2 LQKENI. Trimming at V came to 3 bases and at J to 0 bases, leaving 3 bases not matched to a gene. This CDR3 has 16 residues. CDR3 in DNA: TGTGCCAGCTCACCGCAGGGGGCGACGAACACCGGGGAGCTGTTTTTT. Its translation is CASSPQGATNTGELFF.

The chain recombines TRBV5-1 with TRBJ1-5; TRBD1 agrees at 10 bases. This CDR3 has 15 residues. The V gene's germline CDR1 is SGHRS and CDR2 YFSETQ. The trim removed 0 bases at V and 6 bases at J, leaving 3 bases unmatched. The CDR3 here is CASSLGQGAGQPQHF. CDR3 sequence (DNA): TGCGCCAGCAGCTTGGGACAGGGGGCGGGTCAGCCCCAGCATTTT.

The V call is TRBV7-7, the J call TRBJ2-1, with 10 bases lining up with TRBD2. With 10 bases clipped from V and 6 bases from J, the junction kept 15 bases outside the gene matches. The CDR3 spans 16 residues. The germline V gene has CDR1 SSHAT and CDR2 FNYEAQ (reference sequence). This CDR3 reads CATTKLGTSVVNEQFF. DNA for the CDR3: TGTGCCACCACAAAGCTAGGGACTAGCGTCGTCAATGAGCAGTTCTTC.

The V gene is TRBV19, the J gene TRBJ2-7; TRBD2 matches 9 bases. The CDR3 contains 14 residues. Germline CDR1 reads LNHDA; CDR2 reads SQIVND (reference sequence). Unmatched junction bases numbered 2, after V lost 3 bases and J lost 2 bases. This CDR3 reads CASSMTSGTYEQYF. The CDR3 region has the DNA TGTGCCAGTAGTATGACTAGCGGAACCTACGAGCAGTACTTC.

The chain combines TRBV3-1 (or the pseudogene TRBV3-2) with TRBJ1-2, with TRBD1 matching 8 bases. The CDR3 totals 13 residues. Germline V gives CDR1 LGHDT, CDR2 YNNKEL (reference sequence). V was clipped by 4 bases and J by 4 bases; unmatched bases: 2. The CDR3 sequence: CASSRTGSYGYTF. The CDR3 DNA reads as TGTGCCAGCAGCCGGACAGGGAGCTATGGCTACACCTTC.